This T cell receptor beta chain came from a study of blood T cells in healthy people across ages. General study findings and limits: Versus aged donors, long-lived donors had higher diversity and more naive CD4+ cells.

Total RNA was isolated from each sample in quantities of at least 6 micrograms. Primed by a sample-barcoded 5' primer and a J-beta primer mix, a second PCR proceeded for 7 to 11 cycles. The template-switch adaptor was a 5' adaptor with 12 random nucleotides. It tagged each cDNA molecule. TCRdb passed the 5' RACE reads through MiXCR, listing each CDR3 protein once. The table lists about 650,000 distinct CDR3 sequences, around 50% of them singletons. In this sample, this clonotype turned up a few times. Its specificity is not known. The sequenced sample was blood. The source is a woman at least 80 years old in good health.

The CDR3 loop reads CSASGTSGINEQFF. Here the CDR3 DNA reads TGCAGTGCTAGTGGGACTAGCGGAATCAATGAGCAGTTCTTC. The chain links TRBV20-1 to TRBJ2-1; 11 bases agree with TRBD2. The CDR3 length is 14 residues. The germline V gene has CDR1 DFQATT and CDR2 SNEGSKA (reference sequence). V lost 3 bases, J lost 6 bases, and 4 bases stayed unmatched.